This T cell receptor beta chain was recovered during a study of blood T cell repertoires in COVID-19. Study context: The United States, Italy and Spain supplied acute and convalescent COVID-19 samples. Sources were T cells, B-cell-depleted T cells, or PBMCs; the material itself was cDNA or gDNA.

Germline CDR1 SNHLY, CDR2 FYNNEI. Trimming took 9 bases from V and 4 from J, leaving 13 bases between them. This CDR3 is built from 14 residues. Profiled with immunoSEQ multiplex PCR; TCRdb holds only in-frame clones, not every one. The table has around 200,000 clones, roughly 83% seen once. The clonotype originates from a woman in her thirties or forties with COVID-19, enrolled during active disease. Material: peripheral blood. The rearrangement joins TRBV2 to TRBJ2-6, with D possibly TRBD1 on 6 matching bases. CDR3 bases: TGTGCCAGTACAGCAGGGGACGGGGCCAACGTCCTGACTTTC. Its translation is CASTAGDGANVLTF.